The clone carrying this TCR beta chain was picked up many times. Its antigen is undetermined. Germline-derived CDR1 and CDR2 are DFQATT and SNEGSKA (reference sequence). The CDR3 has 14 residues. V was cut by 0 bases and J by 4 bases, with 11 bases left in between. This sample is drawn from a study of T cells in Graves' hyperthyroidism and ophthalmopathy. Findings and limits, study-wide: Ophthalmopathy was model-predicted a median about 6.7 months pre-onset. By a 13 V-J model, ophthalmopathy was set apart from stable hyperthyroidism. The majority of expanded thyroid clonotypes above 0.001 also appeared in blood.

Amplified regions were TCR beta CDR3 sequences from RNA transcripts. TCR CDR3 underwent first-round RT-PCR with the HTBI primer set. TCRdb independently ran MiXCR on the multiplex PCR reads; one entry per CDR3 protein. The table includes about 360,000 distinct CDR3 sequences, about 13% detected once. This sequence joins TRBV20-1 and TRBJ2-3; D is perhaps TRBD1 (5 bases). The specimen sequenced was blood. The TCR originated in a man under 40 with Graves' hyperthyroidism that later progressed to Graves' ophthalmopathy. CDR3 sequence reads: CSARDPQGADTQYF. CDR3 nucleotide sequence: TGCAGTGCTAGAGATCCTCAGGGCGCAGATACGCAGTATTTT.